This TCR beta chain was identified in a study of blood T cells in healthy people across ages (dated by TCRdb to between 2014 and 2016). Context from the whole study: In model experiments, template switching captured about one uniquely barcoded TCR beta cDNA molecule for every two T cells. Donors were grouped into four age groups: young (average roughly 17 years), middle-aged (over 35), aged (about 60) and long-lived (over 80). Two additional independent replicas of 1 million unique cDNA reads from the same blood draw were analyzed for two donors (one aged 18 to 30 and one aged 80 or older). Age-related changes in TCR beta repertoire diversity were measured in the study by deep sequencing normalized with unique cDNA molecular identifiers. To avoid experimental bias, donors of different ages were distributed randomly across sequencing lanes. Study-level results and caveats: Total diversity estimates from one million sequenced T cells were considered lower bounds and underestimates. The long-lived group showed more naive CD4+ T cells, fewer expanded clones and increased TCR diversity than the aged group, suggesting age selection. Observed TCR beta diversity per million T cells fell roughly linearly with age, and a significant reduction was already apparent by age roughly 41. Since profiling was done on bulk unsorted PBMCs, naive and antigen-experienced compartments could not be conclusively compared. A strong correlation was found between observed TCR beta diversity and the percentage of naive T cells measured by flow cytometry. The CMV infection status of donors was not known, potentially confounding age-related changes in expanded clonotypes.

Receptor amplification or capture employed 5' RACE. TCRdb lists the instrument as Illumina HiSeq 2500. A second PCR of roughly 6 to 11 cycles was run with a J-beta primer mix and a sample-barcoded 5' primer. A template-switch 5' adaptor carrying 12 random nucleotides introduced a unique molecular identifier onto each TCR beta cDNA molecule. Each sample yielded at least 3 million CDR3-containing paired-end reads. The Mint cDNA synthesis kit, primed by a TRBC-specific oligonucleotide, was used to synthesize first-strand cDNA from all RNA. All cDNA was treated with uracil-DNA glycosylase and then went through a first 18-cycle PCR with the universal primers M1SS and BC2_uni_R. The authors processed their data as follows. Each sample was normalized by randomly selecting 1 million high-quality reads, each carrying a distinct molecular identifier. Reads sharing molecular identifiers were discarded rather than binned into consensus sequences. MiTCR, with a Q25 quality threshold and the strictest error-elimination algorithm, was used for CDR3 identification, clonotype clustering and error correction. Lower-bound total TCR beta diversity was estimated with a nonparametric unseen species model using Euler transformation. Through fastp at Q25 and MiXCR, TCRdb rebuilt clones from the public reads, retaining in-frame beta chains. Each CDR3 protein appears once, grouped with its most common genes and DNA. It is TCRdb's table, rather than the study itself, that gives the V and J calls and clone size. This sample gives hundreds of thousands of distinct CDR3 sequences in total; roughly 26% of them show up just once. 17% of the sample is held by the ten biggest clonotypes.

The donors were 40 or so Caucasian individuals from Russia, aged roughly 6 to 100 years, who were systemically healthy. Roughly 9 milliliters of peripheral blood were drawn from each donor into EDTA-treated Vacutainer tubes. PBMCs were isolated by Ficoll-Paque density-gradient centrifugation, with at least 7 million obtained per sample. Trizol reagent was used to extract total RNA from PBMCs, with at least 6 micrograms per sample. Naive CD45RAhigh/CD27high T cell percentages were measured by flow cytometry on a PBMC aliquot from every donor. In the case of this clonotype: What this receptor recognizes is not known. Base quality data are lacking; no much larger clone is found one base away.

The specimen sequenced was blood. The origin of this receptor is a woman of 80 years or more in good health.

The CDR3 protein sequence reads: CASSLRVPGELFF. The nucleotide sequence reads TGTGCCAGCAGTTTAAGGGTACCCGGGGAGCTGTTTTTT. The chain was built from TRBV12-3 or TRBV12-4 and TRBJ2-2; too little of a D gene remains to name it. V and J are truncated by 2 bases and 6 bases respectively, leaving an intervening sequence of 7 bases. The CDR3 contains 13 residues, cysteine and phenylalanine counted. Of all the DNA, just the CDR3 is kept, 39 bases in frame from base 1.